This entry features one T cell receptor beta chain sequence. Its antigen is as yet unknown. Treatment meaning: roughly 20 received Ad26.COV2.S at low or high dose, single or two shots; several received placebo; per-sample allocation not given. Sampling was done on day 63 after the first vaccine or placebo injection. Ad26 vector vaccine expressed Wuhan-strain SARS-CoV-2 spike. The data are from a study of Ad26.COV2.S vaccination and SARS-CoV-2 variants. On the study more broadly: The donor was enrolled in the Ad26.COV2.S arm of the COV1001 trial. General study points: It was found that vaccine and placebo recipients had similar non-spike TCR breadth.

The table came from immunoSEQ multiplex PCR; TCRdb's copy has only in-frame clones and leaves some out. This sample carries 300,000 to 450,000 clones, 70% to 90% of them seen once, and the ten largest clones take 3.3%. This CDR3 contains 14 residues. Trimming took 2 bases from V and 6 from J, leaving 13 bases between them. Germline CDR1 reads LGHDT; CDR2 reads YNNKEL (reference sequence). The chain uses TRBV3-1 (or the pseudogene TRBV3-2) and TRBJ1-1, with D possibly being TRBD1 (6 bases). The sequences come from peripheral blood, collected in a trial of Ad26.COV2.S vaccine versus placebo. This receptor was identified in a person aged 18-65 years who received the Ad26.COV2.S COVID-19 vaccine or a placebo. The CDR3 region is CASSQNRQVAEAFF. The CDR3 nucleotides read TGTGCCAGCAGCCAAAACCGACAGGTGGCTGAAGCTTTCTTT.